This T cell receptor (beta chain) was recorded in a study of cytomegalovirus exposure and HLA in healthy donors. Study-level results: Being indistinguishable, some V segments were excluded, TRBV6-2 and TRBV6-3 among them. A highly shared variant cluster was judged a likely technical artifact.

Turning to this clone: Its antigen is as yet unknown.

Germline CDR1 is SGHRS and CDR2 is YFSETQ. V was clipped by 0 bases and J by 3 bases, with 9 bases between them. The CDR3 runs 14 residues. Both 60 Vbeta primers and 13 Jbeta primers went into the PCR. Sequencing was performed with immunoSEQ multiplex PCR; in TCRdb, only in-frame clones are kept and a portion is missing. The sample contains roughly 100,000 clones, under 85% of which appear only once. The material sequenced was PBMCs. The rearrangement links TRBV5-1 to TRBJ2-5, with D maybe TRBD2 (5 bases). The TCR was taken from a man under 40 in good health and CMV-seronegative. In nucleotides, the CDR3 is TGCGCCAGCAGCTTGGAACTAGTTAAAGAGACCCAGTACTTC. This translates into CASSLELVKETQYF.